The rows below give T cell receptor beta chains drawn from one sample of a study of T cells in Graves' hyperthyroidism and ophthalmopathy. TCRdb ran MiXCR on the multiplex PCR reads and lists one entry per CDR3 protein. Of around 420,000 distinct CDR3 sequences in the sample, roughly 15% were seen once. What was sequenced was blood. Every receptor here comes from a woman under 30 with Graves' hyperthyroidism. Each CDR3 is given with its conserved first and last residue. Each record gives: D gene, V gene, J gene, clone size, CDR3 DNA, CDR3 protein. The D gene is left open where the match is weak. Size tells how often a clone was seen (once, few, many) or the class of an expanded clone, and some rows leave it out.

D: NA
V: TRBV10-3
J: TRBJ2-3
size: NA
DNA: TGTGCCATCAGGCCAGACAGGCTCACAGATACGCAGTATTTT
CDR3: CAIRPDRLTDTQYF

D: NA
V: TRBV20-1
J: TRBJ2-7
size: many
DNA: TGCAGTGCGAAGGGCGGGACCGAGCAGTACTTC
CDR3: CSAKGGTEQYF

D: TRBD2
V: TRBV7-8
J: TRBJ2-3
size: many
DNA: TGTGCCAGCAGCTTAGTGGCGGGAGGGACAACAGATACGCAGTATTTT
CDR3: CASSLVAGGTTDTQYF

D: NA
V: TRBV18
J: TRBJ1-6
size: many
DNA: TGTGCCAGCTCCTTTGGGAGATCAGCTAATAATTCACCCCTCCACTTT
CDR3: CASSFGRSANNSPLHF

D: TRBD2
V: TRBV29-1
J: TRBJ2-5
size: few
DNA: TGCAGCGGGAGACTAGCTCAAGAGACCCAGTACTTC
CDR3: CSGRLAQETQYF

D: NA
V: TRBV7-2
J: TRBJ2-1
size: many
DNA: TGTGCCAGCAGCTTACTACTAGGCTATGCTGAGCAGTTCTTC
CDR3: CASSLLLGYAEQFF

D: NA
V: TRBV18
J: TRBJ2-7
size: NA
DNA: TGTGCCAACTCACCGACTAGTAGCTACGAGCAGTACTTC
CDR3: CANSPTSSYEQYF

D: NA
V: TRBV9
J: TRBJ2-7
size: few
DNA: TGTGCCAGCAGCGTAGACCCCCACGAGCAGTACTTC
CDR3: CASSVDPHEQYF

D: NA
V: TRBV28
J: TRBJ2-7
size: many
DNA: TGTGCCAGCAGTTTGAAACAGGGCAGCCGTCATGCTAATCACCCTTACTACGAGCAGTACTTC
CDR3: CASSLKQGSRHANHPYYEQYF

D: TRBD1
V: TRBV6-2/TRBV6-3
J: TRBJ2-7
size: few
DNA: TGTGCCAGCAGTTACCCCCTGGGACAGGGGACCTACGAGCAGTACTTC
CDR3: CASSYPLGQGTYEQYF

D: TRBD2
V: TRBV5-5
J: TRBJ2-7
size: NA
DNA: TGTGCCAGCAGCTTGCAGAAGCGGGGGCCAACCTCCTACAATGAGCAGTACTTC
CDR3: CASSLQKRGPTSYNEQYF

D: TRBD2
V: TRBV6-1
J: TRBJ2-1
size: many
DNA: TGTGCCAGCAGTTCCCAGGCACTAGCGGGGAACAATGAGCAGTTCTTC
CDR3: CASSSQALAGNNEQFF

D: TRBD1
V: TRBV7-2
J: TRBJ2-1
size: many
DNA: TGTGCCAGCAGCTTCCGGACAGGATACAATGAGCAGTTCTTC
CDR3: CASSFRTGYNEQFF

D: TRBD2
V: TRBV7-2
J: TRBJ2-7
size: many
DNA: TGTGCCAGCAGCTTACTGCCCCCGGGACTAGCGGGAGGTCGCAGCGAGCAGTACTTC
CDR3: CASSLLPPGLAGGRSEQYF

D: TRBD2
V: TRBV7-3
J: TRBJ2-2
size: many
DNA: TGTGCCAGCAGCGTAACCACCGGGACTAGCGGAACCGGGGAGCTGTTTTTT
CDR3: CASSVTTGTSGTGELFF

D: NA
V: TRBV6-2/TRBV6-3
J: TRBJ1-5
size: many
DNA: TGTGCCAGCAGTTCCCAGATCAATCAGCCCCAGCATTTT
CDR3: CASSSQINQPQHF

D: NA
V: TRBV15
J: TRBJ2-1
size: few
DNA: TGTGCCACCAGCAGAGGAGTGTCCGAGGAGCAGTTCTTC
CDR3: CATSRGVSEEQFF

D: NA
V: TRBV28
J: TRBJ1-1
size: many
DNA: TGTGCCAGCAGTATAGGGGTTTCGAACACTGAAGCTTTCTTT
CDR3: CASSIGVSNTEAFF

D: NA
V: TRBV28
J: TRBJ1-3
size: few
DNA: TGTGCCAGCAGTCACGGTATAATCTCTGGAAACACCATATATTTT
CDR3: CASSHGIISGNTIYF

D: NA
V: TRBV20-1
J: TRBJ2-3
size: many
DNA: TGCAGTGCTAGAGATCTGTGGGGGGGCACAGATACGCAGTATTTT
CDR3: CSARDLWGGTDTQYF

D: NA
V: TRBV6-6
J: TRBJ1-1
size: many
DNA: TGTGCCAGCAGTTACATTGAACGTACGGGGGGCCGGGAAGCTTTCTTT
CDR3: CASSYIERTGGREAFF

D: NA
V: TRBV5-1
J: TRBJ2-1
size: NA
DNA: TGCGCCAGCACCAGGGACCACTCCTACAATGAGCAGTTCTTC
CDR3: CASTRDHSYNEQFF

D: NA
V: TRBV29-1
J: TRBJ2-3
size: many
DNA: TGCAGCGTTGAAGAGTCCACAGATACGCAGTATTTT
CDR3: CSVEESTDTQYF

D: NA
V: TRBV5-1
J: TRBJ1-2
size: many
DNA: TGCGCCAGCAGCTTGGGGTGGGACGGCCATGGCTACACCTTC
CDR3: CASSLGWDGHGYTF

D: NA
V: TRBV20-1
J: TRBJ2-7
size: many
DNA: TGCAGTGCTAGAGAGTGGCGGCTACTATCTCGGGAGCAGTACTTC
CDR3: CSAREWRLLSREQYF

D: NA
V: TRBV7-3
J: TRBJ1-2
size: once
DNA: TGTGCCAGCAGCTTAGGCAGAGCCCCGACGGAAGGCTACACCTTC
CDR3: CASSLGRAPTEGYTF

D: TRBD2
V: TRBV5-1
J: TRBJ2-1
size: few
DNA: TGCGCCAGCAGCTGGAAAACTAGCGGTAGCGACTACAATGAGCAGTTCTTC
CDR3: CASSWKTSGSDYNEQFF

D: NA
V: TRBV30
J: TRBJ2-2
size: many
DNA: TGTGCCTGGAAGTCAGTCGGGGAGCTGTTTTTT
CDR3: CAWKSVGELFF

D: NA
V: TRBV11-1
J: TRBJ2-3
size: NA
DNA: TGTGCCAGCAGCGATAAAGGGAGCGGACGCACAGATACGCAGTATTTT
CDR3: CASSDKGSGRTDTQYF

D: TRBD1
V: TRBV3-1
J: TRBJ1-3
size: many
DNA: TGTGCCAGCAGCCCGGGGACAGGGTCTGGAAACACCATATATTTT
CDR3: CASSPGTGSGNTIYF

D: NA
V: TRBV10-3
J: TRBJ2-2
size: NA
DNA: TGTGCCACCCTAGACACCGGGGAGCTGTTTTTT
CDR3: CATLDTGELFF

D: TRBD2
V: TRBV10-1
J: TRBJ2-2
size: many
DNA: TGCGCCAGCAGTGTTAGCGGGAGAATCGTCACCGGGGAGCTGTTTTTT
CDR3: CASSVSGRIVTGELFF

D: NA
V: TRBV28
J: TRBJ1-5
size: many
DNA: TGTGCCAGCAGAAGCGGCGGGGTTAGCAATCAGCCCCAGCATTTT
CDR3: CASRSGGVSNQPQHF

D: NA
V: TRBV28
J: TRBJ1-2
size: many
DNA: TGTGCCAGCAGCCTAGCGCCGGCTAACTATGGCTACACCTTC
CDR3: CASSLAPANYGYTF

D: NA
V: TRBV2
J: TRBJ1-1
size: many
DNA: TGTGCCAGCAGGGACAGATCGAACACTGAAGCTTTCTTT
CDR3: CASRDRSNTEAFF

D: NA
V: TRBV10-1
J: TRBJ2-1
size: many
DNA: TGCGCCAGCAGTCCAACGGGAAGCGTCATATCCTACAATGAGCAGTTCTTC
CDR3: CASSPTGSVISYNEQFF

D: NA
V: TRBV5-1
J: TRBJ2-2
size: many
DNA: TGCGCCAGCAACGATTACCGCCTGGGGCATCCGAAAACCAACACCGGGGAGCTGTTTTTT
CDR3: CASNDYRLGHPKTNTGELFF

D: TRBD2
V: TRBV20-1
J: TRBJ2-1
size: many
DNA: TGCAGTGCTAGTGTCGGGAGGACCTACAATGAGCAGTTCTTC
CDR3: CSASVGRTYNEQFF

D: TRBD1
V: TRBV12-3/TRBV12-4
J: TRBJ1-5
size: NA
DNA: TGTGCCAGCAGTTCTCTCCAGGGGACAGGGGGACTGGGGCCCCAGCATTTT
CDR3: CASSSLQGTGGLGPQHF

D: TRBD1
V: TRBV18
J: TRBJ2-3
size: NA
DNA: TGTGCCAGCTCACCGTTAGGGACAGGGGGCGTGTGGACAGATACGCAGTATTTT
CDR3: CASSPLGTGGVWTDTQYF

D: NA
V: TRBV12-3/TRBV12-4
J: TRBJ1-1
size: many
DNA: TGTGCCAGTCAGAACAGGGAGGTGACTGAAGCTTTCTTT
CDR3: CASQNREVTEAFF

D: TRBD1
V: TRBV6-6
J: TRBJ2-4
size: many
DNA: TGTGCCAGCAGTTACTCACAGGGGGCGAATGGAAAAAACATTCAGTACTTC
CDR3: CASSYSQGANGKNIQYF

D: NA
V: TRBV30
J: TRBJ1-1
size: many
DNA: TGTGCCTGGAGCCCATCCGGCGGGGAAGCTTTCTTT
CDR3: CAWSPSGGEAFF

D: NA
V: TRBV11-1
J: TRBJ1-1
size: many
DNA: TGTGCCAGCAGCTTAGCGGTCCATTTTGCTGAAGCTTTCTTT
CDR3: CASSLAVHFAEAFF

D: TRBD2
V: TRBV20-1
J: TRBJ2-7
size: NA
DNA: TGCAGTGCTAGTCTACTAGCGGGTTCTGCCGAGCAGTACTTC
CDR3: CSASLLAGSAEQYF

D: NA
V: TRBV10-1
J: TRBJ1-1
size: many
DNA: TGCGCCAGCAGTCGGACAGCCGAGGGGACTGAAGCTTTCTTT
CDR3: CASSRTAEGTEAFF

D: NA
V: TRBV7-9
J: TRBJ2-6
size: NA
DNA: TGTGCCAGCAGCCCGCGGAGGGCGGGGACTGGGGCCAACGTCCTGACTTTC
CDR3: CASSPRRAGTGANVLTF

D: NA
V: TRBV3-1
J: TRBJ2-3
size: many
DNA: TGTGCCAGCAGCCTTGCTTGGGGGGATACGCAGTATTTT
CDR3: CASSLAWGDTQYF

D: NA
V: TRBV18
J: TRBJ2-1
size: NA
DNA: TGTGCCAGCTCACCACGAGGCGGAGATCCGTCCTACAATGAGCAGTTCTTC
CDR3: CASSPRGGDPSYNEQFF

D: NA
V: TRBV30
J: TRBJ1-6
size: many
DNA: TGTGCCTTATCCCGGGGGAATTCACCCCTCCACTTT
CDR3: CALSRGNSPLHF

D: NA
V: TRBV19
J: TRBJ2-3
size: NA
DNA: TGTGCCAGTAGTAACGGACAGAGCACAGATACGCAGTATTTT
CDR3: CASSNGQSTDTQYF

D: NA
V: TRBV5-5
J: TRBJ2-7
size: many
DNA: TGTGCCAGCAGCTTGGATTTGGGTCCAGGACAGCAGTACTTC
CDR3: CASSLDLGPGQQYF

D: TRBD1
V: TRBV12-5
J: TRBJ2-7
size: NA
DNA: TGTGCTAGTGGTTTGGGACTGGGACAGGGGGCCCACGAGCAGTACTTC
CDR3: CASGLGLGQGAHEQYF

D: NA
V: TRBV29-1
J: TRBJ1-1
size: many
DNA: TGCAGCGTTGGTGGGGGAGGGGGGAACACTGAAGCTTTCTTT
CDR3: CSVGGGGGNTEAFF